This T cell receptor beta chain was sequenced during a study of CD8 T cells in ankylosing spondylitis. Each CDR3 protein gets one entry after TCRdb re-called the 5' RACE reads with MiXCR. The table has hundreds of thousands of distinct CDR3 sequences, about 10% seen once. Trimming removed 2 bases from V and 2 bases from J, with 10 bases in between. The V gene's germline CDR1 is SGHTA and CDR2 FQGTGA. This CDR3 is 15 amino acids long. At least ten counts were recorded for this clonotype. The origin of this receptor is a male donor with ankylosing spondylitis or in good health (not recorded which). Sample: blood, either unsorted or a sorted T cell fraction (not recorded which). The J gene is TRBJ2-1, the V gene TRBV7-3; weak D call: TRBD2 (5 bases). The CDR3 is CASSLEGFAYNEQFF. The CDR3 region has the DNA TGTGCCAGCAGCTTAGAGGGTTTCGCCTACAATGAGCAGTTCTTC.